These T cell receptor beta chains were read from a single sample in a study of blood T cell repertoires in COVID-19. The protocol was immunoSEQ multiplex PCR, while the TCRdb copy is restricted to in-frame clones and leaves out a portion. Of 250,000 to 350,000 clones in the sample, under 90% are singletons; the top ten hold 0.94%. The sequencing sample was made of peripheral blood. These receptors came from a woman in her thirties or forties who had recovered from COVID-19. CDR3s include the opening cysteine and the closing phenylalanine or tryptophan. The D gene is left open where the match is weak. Clone size is not always given. Where it is, it says once, few, many or a class for expanded clones.

D | size | J | V | DNA | CDR3
TRBD2 | - | TRBJ2-1 | TRBV7-8 | TGTGCCAGCACGGGAGGCCCAATATCCTACAATGAGCAGTTCTTC | CASTGGPISYNEQFF
- | - | TRBJ2-3 | TRBV19 | TGTGCCAGTAGTAAAGGACTGGGGGCGTCAGATACGCAGTATTTT | CASSKGLGASDTQYF
TRBD2 | once | TRBJ2-7 | TRBV10-2 | TGCGCCACCTCTAGCGGGAGTAATTTCTACGAGCAGTACTTC | CATSSGSNFYEQYF
TRBD1 | - | TRBJ2-7 | TRBV30 | TGTGCCTGGAGTGGGGACAGGGCCTACGAGCAGTACTTC | CAWSGDRAYEQYF
TRBD2 | - | TRBJ2-3 | TRBV7-3 | TGTGCCAGCAGCTTATTTAGCGGGAGAACCACAGATACGCAGTATTTT | CASSLFSGRTTDTQYF
TRBD1 | - | TRBJ1-1 | TRBV10-3 | TGTGCCATCAGTGAGAAGACAGGGAGCACTGAAGCTTTCTTT | CAISEKTGSTEAFF
TRBD2 | - | TRBJ2-3 | TRBV3-1/TRBV3-2 | TGTGCCAGCAGCCGGGAGGGACTAGCGGGAGGTGTCCCAGATACGCAGTATTTT | CASSREGLAGGVPDTQYF
TRBD1 | - | TRBJ1-3 | TRBV15 | TGTGCCACCAGCAGAGGAGAGGGGGCCCGCTCTGGAAACACCATATATTTT | CATSRGEGARSGNTIYF
- | few | TRBJ1-1 | TRBV6-2/TRBV6-3 | TGTGCCAGCAGTTACGGTGGACACCTAATGGGAAACACTGAAGCTTTCTTT | CASSYGGHLMGNTEAFF
- | - | TRBJ2-5 | TRBV4-2 | TGTGCCAGCAGCCAAGGTCTGCTACCCGAACAAGAGACCCAGTACTTC | CASSQGLLPEQETQYF
- | once | TRBJ2-7 | TRBV18 | TGTGCCAGCTCACTAGGACTGGACTCCTACGAGCAGTACTTC | CASSLGLDSYEQYF
- | once | TRBJ1-5 | TRBV18 | TGTGCCAGCTCCCCCAGCGAGGGGAGCGGGGGCAATCAGCCCCAGCATTTT | CASSPSEGSGGNQPQHF
TRBD2 | - | TRBJ2-1 | TRBV5-4 | TGTGCCAGCAGCTTGGGGGGACTAGCGGGAAGTTACAATGAGCAGTTCTTC | CASSLGGLAGSYNEQFF
- | - | TRBJ1-2 | TRBV5-1 | TGCGCCAGCAGCTTGTACCCCGCGGTGTGGGTTGGCTATGGCTACACCTTC | CASSLYPAVWVGYGYTF
TRBD1 | - | TRBJ1-1 | TRBV9 | TGTGCCAGCAGCCAAGGACAGGCCTACACTGAAGCTTTCTTT | CASSQGQAYTEAFF
TRBD2 | once | TRBJ2-7 | TRBV5-4 | TGTGCCAGCAGCTTGGGCGGACCTGGACTAGCGGGGAAATACGAGCAGTACTTC | CASSLGGPGLAGKYEQYF
- | - | TRBJ2-3 | TRBV5-1 | TGCGCCAGCAGCTTTAAAGACCTAGAGGGCACAGATACGCAGTATTTT | CASSFKDLEGTDTQYF
- | - | TRBJ2-5 | TRBV12-3/TRBV12-4 | TGTGCCAGCAGCCAGGTGGGGAGCCTACCGGACTTC | CASSQVGSLPDF
- | once | TRBJ2-3 | TRBV11-3 | TGTGCCAGCAGCTTAGGCGTCACAGATACGCAGTATTTT | CASSLGVTDTQYF
- | once | TRBJ2-7 | TRBV27 | TGTGCCAGCGGTGGCGCTAGCGACAACTACGAGCAGTACTTC | CASGGASDNYEQYF
- | - | TRBJ2-3 | TRBV5-1 | TGCGCCAGCAGCCCCGGAGAGCGCGATACGCAGTATTTT | CASSPGERDTQYF
- | - | TRBJ2-6 | TRBV10-3 | TGTGCCATCAGCGCTACCGAGGGAGGGGCCAACGTCCTGACTTTC | CAISATEGGANVLTF
- | - | TRBJ2-5 | TRBV19 | TGTGCCAGTAGTATAGCAGGAGGACAAGAGACCCAGTACTTC | CASSIAGGQETQYF
- | - | TRBJ2-5 | TRBV11-3 | TGTGCCAGCAGCTTGATATCAGGGTGGGTAGAGACCCAGTACTTC | CASSLISGWVETQYF
- | once | TRBJ2-7 | TRBV5-8 | TGTGCCAGCAGCTATACAGGGAACTACGAGCAGTACTTC | CASSYTGNYEQYF
- | - | TRBJ2-7 | TRBV7-8 | TGTGCCAGCAGCTTAGGGGACACCGGCTCCTACGAGCAGTACTTC | CASSLGDTGSYEQYF
- | few | TRBJ1-3 | TRBV27 | TGTGCCAGCAGTCGGGCAGGGCAGAGCTCTGGAAACACCATATATTTT | CASSRAGQSSGNTIYF
TRBD2 | - | TRBJ2-3 | TRBV4-1 | TGCGCCAGCAGCCTCGGGACTAGCGGGGCGGGCACAGATACGCAGTATTTT | CASSLGTSGAGTDTQYF
- | - | TRBJ1-2 | TRBV5-1 | TGCGCCAGCAGCTTGGTGCCAGCCGAGGGTTATGGAGGCTACACCTTC | CASSLVPAEGYGGYTF
- | - | TRBJ1-1 | TRBV7-2 | TGTGCCAGCAGCTTATCGGTCCGACAGAACACTGAAGCTTTCTTT | CASSLSVRQNTEAFF
TRBD2 | - | TRBJ2-7 | TRBV7-9 | TGTGCCAGCAGCTTCGGGGGGACCTACGAGCAGTACTTC | CASSFGGTYEQYF
- | - | TRBJ2-3 | TRBV30 | TGTGCCTGGAGTGGAAGGGAGGGCACAGATACGCAGTATTTT | CAWSGREGTDTQYF
- | - | TRBJ2-6 | TRBV18 | TGTGCCAGCTCACCCCCCACAGGAAACTCTGGGGCCAACGTCCTGACTTTC | CASSPPTGNSGANVLTF
TRBD1 | - | TRBJ1-1 | TRBV6-5 | TGTGCCAGCTGGACGAGGGACAGGGCCACTGAAGCTTTCTTT | CASWTRDRATEAFF
- | - | TRBJ1-5 | TRBV24-1 | TGTGCCACCAGTCCAGATAGCAATCAGCCCCAGCATTTT | CATSPDSNQPQHF
TRBD1 | - | TRBJ2-2 | TRBV6-4 | TGTGCCAGCAGCCCCGGGACAGCGAACACCGGGGAGCTGTTTTTT | CASSPGTANTGELFF
TRBD2 | - | TRBJ2-2 | TRBV5-1 | TGCGCCAGCAGCTTGGCGGGGACTAGCGGGAGGCCATCCGGGGAGCTGTTTTTT | CASSLAGTSGRPSGELFF
- | few | TRBJ1-2 | TRBV5-1 | TGCGCCAGCAGCTTGGACAGCTATGGCTACACCTTC | CASSLDSYGYTF
TRBD1 | - | TRBJ1-6 | TRBV7-9 | TGTGCCAGCAGCTTAGCCTCCCACCCCACAGGGGTGAATTCACCCCTCCACTTT | CASSLASHPTGVNSPLHF
TRBD2 | - | TRBJ2-5 | TRBV29-1 | TGCAGCGTTAATCCCTCTAGCGGAGAGACCCAGTACTTC | CSVNPSSGETQYF
TRBD1 | once | TRBJ2-2 | TRBV2 | TGTGCCAGCAGTGAGCAGGGACAGCAGAACACCGGGGAGCTGTTTTTT | CASSEQGQQNTGELFF
TRBD1 | once | TRBJ2-3 | TRBV18 | TGTGCCAGCTCACCGGGGGGACAGGGTGGAGATACGCAGTATTTT | CASSPGGQGGDTQYF
- | - | TRBJ1-5 | TRBV3-1/TRBV3-2 | TGTGCCAGCAGCCGAGAACAGGGTAATCAGCCCCAGCATTTT | CASSREQGNQPQHF
TRBD2 | - | TRBJ2-1 | TRBV2 | TGTGCCACTGGACTAGCGGAGGTGGGTGAGCAGTTCTTC | CATGLAEVGEQFF
TRBD1 | - | TRBJ2-7 | TRBV12-5 | TGTGCTAGTGGCTCGGACAGGGCCTACGAGCAGTACTTC | CASGSDRAYEQYF
- | - | TRBJ1-1 | TRBV3-1/TRBV3-2 | TGTGCCAGCAGCCAAGGGGGGGGGAAAACTGAAGCTTTCTTT | CASSQGGGKTEAFF
- | - | TRBJ2-1 | TRBV5-1 | TGCGCCAGCAGCTTATATGGTGGGGCAGACAATGAGCAGTTCTTC | CASSLYGGADNEQFF
- | - | TRBJ2-3 | TRBV6-5 | TGTGCCAGCAGGAGGGCAGATACGCAGTATTTT | CASRRADTQYF